Following are 11 T cell receptor beta chains from one sample sequenced in a study of patients and donors after allogeneic stem cell transplantation. TCRdb processed the RT-PCR reads anew with MiXCR; each CDR3 protein has one entry. The table lists about 960,000 distinct CDR3 sequences, approximately 19% of them singletons. The sequenced sample consisted of blood, either unsorted or a sorted T cell fraction (not recorded which). The receptor set was obtained from a human donor who was either an allogeneic HSCT recipient or a stem cell or donor lymphocyte infusion donor (not recorded which). It is not recorded whose cells these are; they may come from a transplant donor.

This clonotype showed up just a few times. The CDR3 DNA is TGTGCCAGCAGTTTAAGGGGGACTGATTACGAGCAGTACTTC. Its protein is CASSLRGTDYEQYF. The chain combines TRBV12-3 or TRBV12-4 with TRBJ2-7; TRBD1 or TRBD2 may be the D gene (6 bases each). Trimming pared 2 bases from V and 4 bases from J, leaving 12 bases between. CDR3 size: 14 residues.

V is TRBV7-9 and J is TRBJ2-3; 9 positions match TRBD2. The CDR3 contains 14 residues. CDR1 and CDR2 from the germline V gene are SEHNR and FQNEAQ (reference sequence). V gave up 11 bases and J gave up 1 base; unmatched junction bases: 7. The CDR3 region has the DNA TGTGCCGGAGGGGCTAGCGGGGGCACAGATACGCAGTATTTT. Translation: CAGGASGGTDTQYF.

V is TRBV5-1 and J is TRBJ2-2, with 12 bases that match TRBD2. The CDR3 totals 17 residues. J lost 4 bases, V lost 4 bases, and 8 bases had no gene match. Germline V lookup: CDR1 SGHRS, CDR2 YFSETQ. The DNA for the CDR3 is TGCGCCAGCAGCCCACCTGGACTAGCGGGGCTCACCGGGGAGCTGTTTTTT. Its translation is CASSPPGLAGLTGELFF. Variable domain in full (rest from reference TRBV5-1 and TRBJ2-2): KAGVTQTPRYLIKTRGQQVTLSCSPISGHRSVSWYQQTPGQGLQFLFEYFSETQRNKGNFPGRFSGRQFSNSRSEMNVSTLELGDSALYLCASSPPGLAGLTGELFFGEGSRLTVL.

This clonotype was seen only a few times. The gene calls are TRBV20-1 and TRBJ1-4; 7 bases line up with TRBD1. Per germline, CDR1 DFQATT and CDR2 SNEGSKA (reference sequence). There are 15 residues in the CDR3. Trimming at V came to 0 bases and at J to 8 bases, leaving 9 bases not matched to a gene. CDR3 bases: TGCAGTGCTAGAGAGGGCGGGCAGGGGGACGAAAAACTGTTTTTT. Translating it yields CSAREGGQGDEKLFF.

The chain couples TRBV29-1 to TRBJ2-1; D is uncertain. Germline V gives CDR1 SQVTM, CDR2 ANQGSEA. V was shortened by 2 bases and J by 6 bases, with 5 bases between the two germline ends. This CDR3 has 11 amino acids. The chain's CDR3 is CSVETRNEQFF. The CDR3 DNA reads TGCAGCGTTGAAACCCGCAATGAGCAGTTCTTC.

This clonotype occurred many times. The chain recombines TRBV12-3 or TRBV12-4 with TRBJ2-7; tentative D call: TRBD2 (7 bases). The germline V and J ends were trimmed by 2 bases and 6 bases, with 17 bases remaining between them. The CDR3 runs 15 residues. The CDR3 bases are TGTGCCAGCAGTTTATTAGTAGTGGGAGGGGGCGAGCAGTACTTC. It specifies CASSLLVVGGGEQYF.

The genes are TRBV5-1 and TRBJ2-2, with D perhaps TRBD1 (5 bases). Germline CDR1 and CDR2: SGHRS and YFSETQ. The germline V and J ends were trimmed by 3 bases and 7 bases, with 13 bases remaining between them. The CDR3 is 14 amino acids. CDR3 loop: CASSSAGIVGELFF. CDR3 in DNA: TGCGCCAGCAGCTCCGCAGGGATTGTCGGGGAGCTGTTTTTT.

This clonotype was detected a few times. V gene TRBV6-5 combines with J gene TRBJ1-4; 9 bases agree with TRBD1. CDR3 size: 14 residues. The J segment lost 6 bases and the V segment lost 2 bases, leaving 1 base of the junction unmatched. Per germline, CDR1 MNHEY and CDR2 SVGAGI. The CDR3 sequence is CASSYRQGDEKLFF. The CDR3 region has the DNA TGTGCCAGCAGTTACCGACAGGGGGATGAAAAACTGTTTTTT.

This clonotype was recorded a few times. The rearrangement uses TRBV27 and TRBJ2-4, with a possible D match to TRBD1 (6 bases). V dropped 5 bases and J dropped 15 bases, with 20 bases sitting between them. The germline CDR1 and CDR2 sequences are MNHEY and SMNVEV (reference sequence). The CDR3 loop spans 13 amino acids. Here the CDR3 reads CASSAYNRDMRYF. The CDR3 DNA follows: TGTGCCAGCAGTGCATACAACCGGGACATGAGGTACTTC.

This clonotype occurred a few times. V is TRBV20-1 and J is TRBJ1-4; no firm D call. The CDR3 sequence is 13 residues long. V was cut by 2 bases and J by 8 bases, with 12 bases left in between. CDR1 and CDR2 (germline): DFQATT, SNEGSKA (reference sequence). The CDR3 loop is CSARPDGGEKLFF. CDR3 nucleotide sequence: TGCAGTGCTAGACCGGACGGCGGCGAAAAACTGTTTTTT.

The chain links TRBV7-3 to TRBJ2-7; D is unresolved. V shed 0 bases and J shed 2 bases, with 8 bases lying between them. The CDR3 is made up of 14 amino acids. Germline-derived CDR1 and CDR2 are SGHTA and FQGTGA. CDR3 in DNA: TGTGCCAGCAGCTTAACGGACGCCGCCTACGAGCAGTACTTC. Protein sequence: CASSLTDAAYEQYF. Supplemented by reference TRBV7-3 and TRBJ2-7, the full variable domain reads GAGVSQTPSNKVTEKGKYVELRCDPISGHTALYWYRQSLGQGPEFLIYFQGTGAADDSGLPNDRFFAVRPEGSVSTLKIQRTERGDSAVYLCASSLTDAAYEQYFGPGTRLTVT.